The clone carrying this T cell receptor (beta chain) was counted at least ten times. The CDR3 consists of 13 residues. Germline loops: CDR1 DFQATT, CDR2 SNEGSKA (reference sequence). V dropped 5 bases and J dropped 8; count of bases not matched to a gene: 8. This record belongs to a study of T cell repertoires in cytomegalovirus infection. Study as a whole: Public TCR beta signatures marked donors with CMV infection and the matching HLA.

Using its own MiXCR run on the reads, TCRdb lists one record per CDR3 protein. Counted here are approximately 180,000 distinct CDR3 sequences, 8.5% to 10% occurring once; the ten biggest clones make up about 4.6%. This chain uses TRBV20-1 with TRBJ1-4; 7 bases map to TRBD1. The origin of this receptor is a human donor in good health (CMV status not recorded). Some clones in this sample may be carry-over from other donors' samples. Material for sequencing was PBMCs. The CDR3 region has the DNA TGCAGTGCTCGACAGGGAGGAAAAGAAAAACTGTTTTTT. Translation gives CSARQGGKEKLFF.